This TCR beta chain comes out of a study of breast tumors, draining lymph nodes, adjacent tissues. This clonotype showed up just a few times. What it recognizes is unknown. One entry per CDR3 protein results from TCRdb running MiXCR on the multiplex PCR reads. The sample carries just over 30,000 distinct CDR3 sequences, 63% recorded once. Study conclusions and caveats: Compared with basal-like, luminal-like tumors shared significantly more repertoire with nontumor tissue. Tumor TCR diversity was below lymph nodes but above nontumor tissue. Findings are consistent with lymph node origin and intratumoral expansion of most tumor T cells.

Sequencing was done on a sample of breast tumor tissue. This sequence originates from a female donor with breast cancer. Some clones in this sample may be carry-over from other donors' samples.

This CDR3 reads CASSHQHWGDTQYF. The CDR3, as DNA: TGTGCCAGCAGCCACCAACACTGGGGAGATACGCAGTATTTT. V and J are TRBV7-3 and TRBJ2-3, with unresolved D. Trimming stripped 5 bases from V and 5 bases from J, with 14 bases between. This CDR3 contains 14 residues. Germline V gene lookup returns CDR1 SGHTA and CDR2 FQGTGA.